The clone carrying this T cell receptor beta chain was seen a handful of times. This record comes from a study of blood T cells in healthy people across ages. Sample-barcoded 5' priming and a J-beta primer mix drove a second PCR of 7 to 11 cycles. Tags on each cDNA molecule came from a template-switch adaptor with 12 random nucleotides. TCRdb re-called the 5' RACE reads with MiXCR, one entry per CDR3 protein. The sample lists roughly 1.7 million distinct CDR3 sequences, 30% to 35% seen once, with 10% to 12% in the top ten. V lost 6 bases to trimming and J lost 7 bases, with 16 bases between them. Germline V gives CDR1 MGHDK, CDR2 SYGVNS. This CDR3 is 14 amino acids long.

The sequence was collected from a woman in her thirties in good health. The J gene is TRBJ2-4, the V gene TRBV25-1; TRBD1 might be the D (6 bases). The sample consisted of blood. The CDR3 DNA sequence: TGTGCCAGCAGCATCTCAAAAGGGGGTAACATTCAGTACTTC. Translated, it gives CASSISKGGNIQYF.